The 20 T cell receptor beta chains given below trace back to one sample, sequenced in a study of CD8+ T cells in alopecia areata. Once RNA had been extracted, it was reverse transcribed into cDNA to act as the sequencing template. Sequencing was performed with immunoSEQ multiplex PCR; in TCRdb, only in-frame clones are kept and a portion is missing. The data hold 130,000 or so clones, with around 63% observed a single time. Treatment denoted: oral pan-JAK inhibitor, 5-10 mg twice daily. This specimen was CD4+ T cells sorted from blood, taken at week 4, from a patient treated with tofacitinib. The receptors stem from a human donor with alopecia areata.

This clone came up once. V is TRBV30 and J is TRBJ1-6, with TRBD1 matching 10 bases. CDR3 size: 12 residues. Germline V gives CDR1 GTSNPN, CDR2 SVGIG (reference sequence). The V and J ends lost 4 bases and 16 bases, in that order; junction bases with no gene match: 7. CDR3 protein: CAWNPDRGRLHF. CDR3 in DNA: TGTGCCTGGAACCCGGACAGGGGGAGACTCCACTTT.

The chain has TRBV27 and TRBJ2-7; TRBD2 agrees at 13 bases. Germline CDR1 reads MNHEY; CDR2 reads SMNVEV (reference sequence). This CDR3 is built from 15 residues. V was pared by 7 bases and J by 0 bases, with 3 bases of the junction left unmatched. The CDR3 reads CASTRTSGSSYEQYF. The CDR3 DNA reads as TGTGCCAGCACTCGGACTAGCGGGAGCTCCTACGAGCAGTACTTC.

This clone was seen only once. This chain connects TRBV25-1 to TRBJ2-1; 7 nucleotides line up with TRBD2. Trimming removed 1 base from V and 7 bases from J; junction bases left unmatched: 13. In germline, CDR1 is MGHDK, CDR2 SYGVNS. The CDR3 has 17 amino acids. CDR3 nucleotide sequence: TGTGCCAGCAGTGAATCGTTTAGGGTCGCCGGGGGGAATGAGCAGTTCTTC. Amino acids: CASSESFRVAGGNEQFF.

The chain combines TRBV29-1 with TRBJ2-7; 12 bases are shared with TRBD1. The V gene end was trimmed by 5 bases and the J gene end by 5 bases; junction bases not matched to a gene: 4. The V gene's germline CDR1 is SQVTM and CDR2 ANQGSEA. The CDR3 runs to 13 residues. This chain's CDR3 is CSVPGTGGNEQYF. CDR3 coding DNA: TGCAGCGTTCCTGGGACAGGGGGCAACGAGCAGTACTTC.

This CDR3 is CASSIGVTDTQYF. CDR3 nucleotide sequence: TGTGCCAGCAGTATAGGAGTCACAGATACGCAGTATTTT. The chain links TRBV2 to TRBJ2-3; no definite D call. The germline V gene has CDR1 SNHLY and CDR2 FYNNEI. Trimming took off 5 bases at V and 2 bases at J, with 8 bases between the two ends. The CDR3 sequence is 13 residues long.

The J gene is TRBJ2-1, the V gene TRBV29-1, with 7 bases fitting TRBD2. The germline V gene has CDR1 SQVTM and CDR2 ANQGSEA. This CDR3 comprises 14 residues. After removal of 3 bases from V and 2 bases from J, the junction contained 4 bases not matched to a gene. The CDR3 is CSVDPSGTYNEQFF. Here the CDR3 DNA reads TGCAGCGTTGACCCTAGCGGAACCTACAATGAGCAGTTCTTC.

The CDR3 loop reads CASSLTNRGPNTGELFF. CDR3 sequence (DNA): TGCGCCAGCAGCCTGACCAACAGGGGGCCGAACACCGGGGAGCTGTTTTTT. V usage is TRBV4-3 and J usage is TRBJ2-2; 9 nucleotides align to TRBD1. Germline V gives CDR1 LGHNA, CDR2 YSLEER. The CDR3 totals 17 residues. With 4 bases clipped from V and 0 bases from J, the junction kept 6 bases outside the gene matches.

The chain couples TRBV6-5 to TRBJ1-2; TRBD1 matches at 7 bases. V gave up 0 bases and J gave up 4 bases; unmatched junction bases: 8. Germline loops: CDR1 MNHEY, CDR2 SVGAGI. CDR3 length equals 16 residues. CDR3: CASSYSAGGGSYGYTF. In DNA, the CDR3 is TGTGCCAGCAGTTACTCGGCGGGAGGGGGCTCCTATGGCTACACCTTC.

This clone was detected a few times. The J gene is TRBJ2-3, the V gene TRBV9; 9 bases match TRBD2. CDR1 and CDR2 (germline): SGDLS, YYNGEE. V shed 0 bases, J shed 1 base, and the junction held 6 bases outside the gene matches. The CDR3 is 17 amino acids. The CDR3 bases are TGTGCCAGCAGCGTAGGGGCTAGCGGGGATCGCACAGATACGCAGTATTTT. It yields the protein CASSVGASGDRTDTQYF.

This clone was detected only once. The identical CDR3 is also encoded by other nucleotide sequences in the sample. This chain links TRBV18 with TRBJ2-3; unclear D gene. Germline CDR1 and CDR2: KGHSH and LQKENI. V was clipped by 2 bases and J by 2 bases, with 5 bases between them. This CDR3 comprises 13 residues. CDR3 region: CASSPASTDTQYF. In DNA, the CDR3 is TGTGCCAGCTCACCAGCTTCCACAGATACGCAGTATTTT.

The chain has TRBV5-4 and TRBJ1-2, with D possibly matching TRBD1 (6 bases). CDR3 length: 14 residues. The V end was cut by 2 bases, the J end by 2 bases, with 10 bases between. CDR1 and CDR2 from the germline V gene are SGHNT and YYREEE (reference sequence). The CDR3 loop is CASSLNRENYGYTF. CDR3 sequence (DNA): TGTGCCAGCAGCTTAAACAGGGAAAACTATGGCTACACCTTC. Variable domain in full (rest from reference TRBV5-4 and TRBJ1-2): ETGVTQSPTHLIKTRGQQVTLRCSSQSGHNTVSWYQQALGQGPQFIFQYYREEENGRGNFPPRFSGLQFPNYSSELNVNALELDDSALYLCASSLNRENYGYTFGSGTRLTVV.

The CDR3 region is CASSLGGRAADTQYF. The CDR3, as DNA: TGTGCCAGCAGCTTAGGCGGGAGGGCCGCAGATACGCAGTATTTT. The rearrangement uses TRBV7-2 and TRBJ2-3, with 9 bases fitting TRBD2. CDR3 size: 15 residues. V lost 1 base and J lost 4; bases outside the gene matches: 3. Germline V gene sequence: CDR1 SGHTA, CDR2 FQGNSA. The entire variable domain, with the rest obtained from reference TRBV7-2 and TRBJ2-3, is as follows: GAGVSQSPSNKVTEKGKDVELRCDPISGHTALYWYRQSLGQGLEFLIYFQGNSAPDKSGLPSDRFSAERTGGSVSTLTIQRTQQEDSAVYLCASSLGGRAADTQYFGPGTRLTVL.

This clone was counted a few times. Here the CDR3 DNA reads TGTGCCAGCAACGTCGCGGGACACACAGATACGCAGTATTTT. Amino acids: CASNVAGHTDTQYF. The rearrangement uses TRBV7-2 and TRBJ2-3; either TRBD1 or TRBD2 may supply D (6 bases each). Germline assignment: CDR1 SGHTA and CDR2 FQGNSA. The CDR3 loop spans 14 amino acids. The V end was cut by 7 bases, the J end by 2 bases, with 13 bases between.

This clone was seen a handful of times. The chain employs TRBV14 and TRBJ1-1; D unclear. This CDR3 has 13 residues. The ends were cut back, 1 base at V and 1 base at J, with 4 bases in the middle. Germline CDR1 SGHDN, CDR2 FVKESK. The CDR3 nucleotides read TGTGCCAGCAGCCAAGGTCAGAACACTGAAGCTTTCTTT. This sequence encodes CASSQGQNTEAFF.

This clone was seen more than once but under ten times. The chain links TRBV29-1 to TRBJ2-2, with TRBD1 matching 12 bases. V lost 7 bases to trimming and J lost 7 bases; unmatched junction nucleotides: 13. The CDR3 has 16 amino acids. The V gene's germline CDR1 is SQVTM and CDR2 ANQGSEA. CDR3 bases: TGCAGCGCACTACCCCGGGACAGGGGGCAAATCGGGGAGCTGTTTTTT. Translated, it gives CSALPRDRGQIGELFF.

The chain is built from TRBV5-1 and TRBJ2-7; D possibly matches TRBD1 or TRBD2 (5 bases each). The CDR3 runs 14 residues. Germline CDR1 and CDR2: SGHRS and YFSETQ. The V gene lost 2 bases and the J gene lost 0 bases, with 9 bases spanning the gap. The CDR3 DNA sequence: TGCGCCAGCAGCTTTGGGGGTGACTCCTACGAGCAGTACTTC. Encoded protein: CASSFGGDSYEQYF.

The chain links TRBV29-1 to TRBJ1-1; TRBD1 might be the D (6 bases). V lost 6 bases to trimming and J lost 0 bases, with 8 bases between them. Germline CDR1 and CDR2: SQVTM and ANQGSEA. CDR3 size: 12 residues. The CDR3 here is CSVHRVNTEAFF. CDR3 DNA sequence: TGCAGCGTGCACAGGGTGAACACTGAAGCTTTCTTT.

This chain links TRBV7-2 with TRBJ1-6; D is unclear. The CDR3 is 13 residues long. With 5 bases removed from V and 8 bases from J, the gap between germline ends came to 10 bases. Germline lookup yields CDR1 SGHTA and CDR2 FQGNSA. CDR3 nucleotides: TGTGCCAGCAGCCCAAGAGTGGATTCACCCCTCCACTTT. Protein sequence: CASSPRVDSPLHF.

The rearrangement uses TRBV5-1 and TRBJ1-5, with 7 bases that match TRBD1. V dropped 2 bases and J dropped 6; count of bases not matched to a gene: 2. Germline-derived CDR1 and CDR2 are SGHRS and YFSETQ. This CDR3 comprises 13 residues. CDR3 sequence reads: CASSLEGAQPQHF. The DNA of the CDR3 is TGCGCCAGCAGCTTAGAGGGGGCTCAGCCCCAGCATTTT. Variable domain in full (rest from reference TRBV5-1 and TRBJ1-5): KAGVTQTPRYLIKTRGQQVTLSCSPISGHRSVSWYQQTPGQGLQFLFEYFSETQRNKGNFPGRFSGRQFSNSRSEMNVSTLELGDSALYLCASSLEGAQPQHFGDGTRLSIL.

This clone appeared once. The J gene is TRBJ2-7, the V gene TRBV27; D ambiguous. The CDR3 has 14 amino acids. CDR1 MNHEY and CDR2 SMNVEV come from the germline V gene (reference sequence). Trimming removed 4 bases from V and 2 bases from J, with 12 bases in between. CDR3 protein: CASSSTKGTYEQYF. In nucleotides, the CDR3 is TGTGCCAGCAGTTCGACCAAGGGCACCTACGAGCAGTACTTC.